This TCR beta chain emerged from a study of cytomegalovirus exposure and HLA in healthy donors. Details on this clone: Its matching antigen is unknown.

The PCR employed 60 Vbeta primers together with 13 Jbeta primers. TCRdb's table, derived via immunoSEQ multiplex PCR, lists solely in-frame clones and lacks some. The sample shows approximately 70,000 clones, approximately 71% of them seen only once. Broader study findings: Associated with cytomegalovirus, according to the listing, were 150 to 200 TCR beta chains.

The CDR3 contains 14 residues. V lost 6 bases to trimming and J lost 3 bases; unmatched junction nucleotides: 5. Germline assignment: CDR1 MNHNY and CDR2 SVGAGI (reference sequence). The chain couples TRBV6-6 to TRBJ1-3; 7 bases map to TRBD1. The clonotype originates from a man aged 60-69 years in good health and CMV-seropositive. The sequenced sample consisted of PBMCs. The chain's CDR3 is CASSKQGNGNTIYF. The CDR3 bases are TGTGCCAGCAGCAAACAGGGGAATGGAAACACCATATATTTT.